The T cell receptor beta chain under discussion was sequenced for a study of control samples from healthy donors and cancer patients. Assay used: immunoSEQ multiplex PCR; TCRdb lists only in-frame clones, some missing. Among around 94,000 clones listed, roughly nine tenths were seen once. The CDR3 extends over 16 amino acids. V was clipped by 4 bases and J by 1 base; unmatched bases: 3. Germline V gene lookup returns CDR1 MNHNS and CDR2 SASEGT. The clonotype was recovered from a woman in her forties or fifties in good health. Sequencing used blood. The chain combines TRBV6-1 with TRBJ2-1, with 11 bases that match TRBD1. CDR3 region: CASSVRDRGSYNEQFF. CDR3 in DNA: TGTGCCAGCAGTGTAAGGGACAGGGGGTCCTACAATGAGCAGTTCTTC.